These 12 T cell receptor beta chains originate from one sample sequenced in a study of shared clonotypes between healthy human individuals. Here immunoSEQ multiplex PCR was the method, and the copy in TCRdb shows in-frame clones only, minus some. Of some 240,000 clones in the sample, 50% to 75% were seen once. The material sequenced was memory CD4+ T cells sorted from blood. Noted subset: CD45RA-negative fraction. The receptor source for this set is a man aged 25-45 years in good health.

The V gene is TRBV19, the J gene TRBJ2-6; D assignment may be TRBD1 or TRBD2 (5 bases each). CDR1 and CDR2 (germline): LNHDA, SQIVND (reference sequence). Trimming took off 3 bases at V and 2 bases at J, with 11 bases between the two ends. The CDR3 is 16 amino acids. This chain's CDR3 is CASSIGGFPGANVLTF. DNA of the CDR3: TGTGCCAGTAGTATTGGGGGTTTCCCTGGGGCCAACGTCCTGACTTTC.

In nucleotides, the CDR3 is TGTGCCATCAGTGAGTCCATGGTTTCCGATCAGCCCCAGCATTTT. Its translation is CAISESMVSDQPQHF. The J gene is TRBJ1-5, the V gene TRBV10-3; D unresolved. Per germline, CDR1 ENHRY and CDR2 SYGVKD. V was pared by 0 bases and J by 5 bases, with 11 bases between. The CDR3 sequence is 15 residues long.

This clone was seen a single time. This chain joins TRBV27 and TRBJ2-5, with TRBD2 identical over 10 bases. The CDR3 covers 17 residues. V gave up 3 bases and J gave up 6 bases; unmatched junction bases: 13. From germline, CDR1 is MNHEY and CDR2 SMNVEV (reference sequence). The CDR3, as DNA: TGTGCCAGCAGTTTGAGTTCGTCTAGCGGGAGAAAGAAGACCCAGTACTTC. Its translation: CASSLSSSSGRKKTQYF.

Comments on this clone: This sample includes further DNA sequences coding for the same CDR3. This chain connects TRBV18 to TRBJ1-1; D call uncertain. This CDR3 comprises 13 residues. Germline V gene lookup returns CDR1 KGHSH and CDR2 LQKENI. The germline V and J ends were trimmed by 0 bases and 1 base, with 3 bases remaining between them. This CDR3 reads CASSPPGNTEAFF. DNA of the CDR3: TGTGCCAGCTCACCACCAGGGAACACTGAAGCTTTCTTT.

There are a few counts of this clone. The chain is built from TRBV5-6 and TRBJ1-2, with 7 bases identical to TRBD1. CDR1 is SGHDT, CDR2 YYEEEE, per germline. J gave up 3 bases and V 2 bases, and 1 base lay outside the gene matches. CDR3 length: 13 residues. Here the CDR3 reads CASSFTGDYGYTF. The CDR3 DNA is TGTGCCAGCAGCTTCACAGGGGACTATGGCTACACCTTC.

This chain joins TRBV5-4 and TRBJ2-1; the match to TRBD2 covers 9 bases. Trimming removed 4 bases from V and 5 bases from J; junction bases left unmatched: 10. The CDR3 has 16 amino acids. Germline CDR1 reads SGHNT; CDR2 reads YYREEE (reference sequence). CDR3 residues: CASSPRGGAPDNEQFF. The DNA for the CDR3 is TGTGCCAGCAGCCCCCGCGGGGGGGCGCCGGACAATGAGCAGTTCTTC. The full variable domain, rest sourced from reference TRBV5-4 and TRBJ2-1, is ETGVTQSPTHLIKTRGQQVTLRCSSQSGHNTVSWYQQALGQGPQFIFQYYREEENGRGNFPPRFSGLQFPNYSSELNVNALELDDSALYLCASSPRGGAPDNEQFFGPGTRLTVL.

The chain recombines TRBV28 with TRBJ1-3, with a possible D match to TRBD1 (6 bases). V lost 6 bases and J lost 0, with 9 bases in between. This CDR3 has 14 residues. Germline CDR1 MDHEN, CDR2 SYDVKM. CDR3 DNA: TGTGCCAGCAGCACAGGGTTCTCTGGAAACACCATATATTTT. This encodes CASSTGFSGNTIYF.

This clone has a handful of counts. The chain couples TRBV7-3 to TRBJ2-7, with D perhaps TRBD1 (5 bases). The V gene lost 1 base and the J gene lost 3 bases, with 22 bases spanning the gap. This CDR3 comprises 18 residues. The germline gives CDR1 SGHTA, CDR2 FQGTGA. In DNA form, the CDR3 reads TGTGCCAGCAGCTTAAAACAGACGGTGGGGCAGACCAACTACGAGCAGTACTTC. It translates to CASSLKQTVGQTNYEQYF. Full variable domain (rest looked up from reference TRBV7-3 and TRBJ2-7): GAGVSQTPSNKVTEKGKYVELRCDPISGHTALYWYRQSLGQGPEFLIYFQGTGAADDSGLPNDRFFAVRPEGSVSTLKIQRTERGDSAVYLCASSLKQTVGQTNYEQYFGPGTRLTVT.

This clone turned up a few times. The chain is built from TRBV29-1 and TRBJ2-3; the match to TRBD1 covers 7 bases. There are 13 residues in the CDR3. V dropped 6 bases and J dropped 4; count of bases not matched to a gene: 7. The germline V gene encodes CDR1 SQVTM and CDR2 ANQGSEA. The CDR3 region has the DNA TGCAGCGTGGGGACAGCGCCAGCAGATACGCAGTATTTT. Translated: CSVGTAPADTQYF.

This clone has just a few counts. The J gene is TRBJ1-2, the V gene TRBV27, with D tentatively TRBD1 (5 bases). V was cut by 8 bases and J by 4 bases, with 17 bases left in between. This CDR3 is built from 14 residues. Germline lookup yields CDR1 MNHEY and CDR2 SMNVEV (reference sequence). The CDR3 region is CASGRQSNFYGYTF. The CDR3 coding sequence is TGTGCCAGCGGCAGACAGAGCAACTTCTATGGCTACACCTTC.

This CDR3 is CASRTSGGTDEQYF. The DNA of the CDR3 is TGCGCCAGCAGGACTAGCGGGGGGACCGACGAGCAGTACTTC. The chain employs TRBV10-2 and TRBJ2-7; 13 bases match TRBD2. CDR1 WSHSY and CDR2 SAAADI come from the germline V gene. The J segment lost 5 bases and the V segment lost 6 bases, leaving 4 bases of the junction unmatched. The CDR3 is 14 amino acids.

The rearrangement uses TRBV7-3 and TRBJ2-1; the match to TRBD2 covers 9 bases. Germline CDR1 reads SGHTA; CDR2 reads FQGTGA. This CDR3 comprises 14 residues. The V segment lost 2 bases and the J segment 9 bases; nucleotides outside the gene matches: 5. The CDR3 sequence is CASSLLVSGSEQFF. CDR3 nucleotides: TGTGCCAGCAGCTTACTCGTTAGCGGGAGTGAGCAGTTCTTC.